The present T cell receptor beta chain was sequenced within a study of shared clonotypes between healthy human individuals. Study-wide findings and caveats: It was expected that sequencing depth would affect clonotype sharing among donors. Even with large depth, rarefaction showed that sorted-subset sequencing was incomplete.

Authors' data handling: Filtering differed for immunoSEQ, which gave only junction sequences without quality scores. Repertoires were generated with immunoSEQ multiplex PCR, while TCRdb's copy carries only in-frame clones and drops some. The DNA gave D and trimming, while V, J and clone size come from that table. The sample lists just over 2,000,000 clones, about 95% occurring once. V was clipped by 2 bases and J by 2 bases, with 14 bases between them. The CDR3 consists of 16 residues. Germline V gene lookup returns CDR1 SEHNR and CDR2 FQNEAQ (reference sequence). As concerns this clone: The antigen is not known.

Naive CD8 cells lacked CD45RO and underwent positive selection for CCR7, leaving out terminally differentiated effector memory CD45RA+ cells. This TCR came from a man younger than 35 in good health. Sequenced: naive CD8+ T cells sorted from blood. The chain combines TRBV7-9 with TRBJ2-3, with a tentative D call TRBD1 (5 bases). CDR3 nucleotides: TGTGCCAGCAGCTTAACGACCGACAGCTACACAGATACGCAGTATTTT. Protein: CASSLTTDSYTDTQYF.